This is a list of T cell receptor beta chains from one sample in a study of cytomegalovirus exposure and HLA in healthy donors. Only in-frame clones appear in the TCRdb table, and some are missing; sequencing was by immunoSEQ multiplex PCR. The profile shows some 120,000 clones, over 65% of them singletons. Sequences were obtained from PBMCs. These receptors were taken from a woman aged 25 to 45 in good health and CMV-seronegative. Each CDR3 is given with its conserved first and last residue. A D gene is named only where the DNA matches it firmly. Clone sizes are given selectively: once, few, many, or a class where the clone is expanded.

d_gene | abundance | len | j_gene | v_gene | CDR3aa | CDR3nt
NA | NA | 13 | TRBJ2-7 | TRBV9 | CASSVEPSYEQYF | TGTGCCAGCAGCGTAGAGCCCTCCTACGAGCAGTACTTC
TRBD2 | NA | 16 | TRBJ2-5 | TRBV7-2 | CASSLASAGGQETQYF | TGTGCCAGCAGCTTAGCGTCAGCGGGGGGCCAAGAGACCCAGTACTTC
TRBD2 | few | 16 | TRBJ2-1 | TRBV7-2 | CASSSSAGGINNEQFF | TGTGCCAGCAGCTCGAGCGCGGGGGGTATTAACAATGAGCAGTTCTTC
NA | NA | 19 | TRBJ2-1 | TRBV7-2 | CASSLGRFPGVSSYNEQFF | TGTGCCAGCAGCTTAGGCCGCTTCCCCGGGGTAAGCTCCTACAATGAGCAGTTCTTC
TRBD1 | NA | 13 | TRBJ1-1 | TRBV9 | CASGQGAHTEAFF | TGTGCCAGTGGACAGGGGGCGCACACTGAAGCTTTCTTT
TRBD1 | NA | 15 | TRBJ1-3 | TRBV6-6 | CASSFIPGQGDTIYF | TGTGCCAGCAGTTTTATTCCGGGACAGGGAGACACCATATATTTT
NA | few | 15 | TRBJ2-7 | TRBV12-5 | CASGPGSSPGDEQYF | TGTGCTAGTGGTCCGGGCAGTTCCCCGGGAGACGAGCAGTACTTC
TRBD1 | NA | 14 | TRBJ2-5 | TRBV11-2 | CASSFNRGQETQYF | TGTGCCAGCAGCTTTAACAGGGGCCAAGAGACCCAGTACTTC
NA | NA | 15 | TRBJ2-2 | TRBV5-1 | CASSSKSASTGELFF | TGCGCCAGCAGCTCGAAGTCGGCTAGCACCGGGGAGCTGTTTTTT
NA | NA | 17 | TRBJ1-5 | TRBV28 | CASISDGGYLSNQPQHF | TGTGCCAGCATATCCGACGGAGGTTACCTTAGCAATCAGCCCCAGCATTTT
TRBD1 | NA | 16 | TRBJ1-2 | TRBV4-1 | CASSQVEGARNYGYTF | TGCGCCAGCAGCCAAGTCGAGGGGGCGCGTAACTATGGCTACACCTTC
TRBD2 | NA | 16 | TRBJ2-1 | TRBV7-2 | CASSLQSGGAHNEQFF | TGTGCCAGCAGCTTACAGAGCGGGGGGGCCCACAATGAGCAGTTCTTC
NA | few | 12 | TRBJ1-2 | TRBV30 | CAWSVSDYGYTF | TGTGCCTGGAGTGTATCGGACTATGGCTACACCTTC
NA | NA | 15 | TRBJ1-6 | TRBV7-2 | CASRAGASYNSPLHF | TGTGCCAGCAGGGCTGGGGCGTCCTATAATTCACCCCTCCACTTT
NA | NA | 17 | TRBJ1-1 | TRBV5-5 | CASSLGRLPRVNTEAFF | TGTGCCAGCAGCTTGGGTCGATTACCCAGGGTGAACACTGAAGCTTTCTTT
TRBD1 | NA | 15 | TRBJ2-7 | TRBV6-6 | CASGTGQAQSYEQYF | TGTGCCAGCGGAACGGGACAGGCACAGTCCTACGAGCAGTACTTC
TRBD2 | NA | 13 | TRBJ2-7 | TRBV10-3 | CAISVGLAYEQYF | TGTGCCATCAGCGTCGGACTAGCCTACGAGCAGTACTTC
NA | NA | 15 | TRBJ2-1 | TRBV30 | CAWSVRGKTYNEQFF | TGTGCCTGGAGTGTAAGGGGAAAAACCTACAATGAGCAGTTCTTC
NA | few | 10 | TRBJ1-2 | TRBV2 | CASRDLGYTF | TGTGCCAGTCGCGATTTGGGCTACACCTTC
NA | NA | 16 | TRBJ2-3 | TRBV9 | CASSVSSPRITDTQYF | TGTGCCAGCAGCGTATCTAGCCCCCGTATCACAGATACGCAGTATTTT
TRBD1 | NA | 14 | TRBJ1-1 | TRBV28 | CASSLPTGGWKAFF | TGTGCCAGCAGTTTACCTACAGGGGGTTGGAAAGCTTTCTTT
TRBD2 | NA | 16 | TRBJ2-3 | TRBV7-2 | CASSLSIAGGLDTQYF | TGTGCCAGCAGCTTATCCATAGCGGGGGGTTTAGATACGCAGTATTTT
NA | many | 13 | TRBJ1-2 | TRBV5-1 | CASSRGRDYGYTF | TGCGCCAGCAGCAGGGGCAGGGACTATGGCTACACCTTC
NA | NA | 15 | TRBJ1-2 | TRBV7-8 | CASSPTGSIYYGYTF | TGTGCCAGCAGCCCCACAGGATCTATCTACTATGGCTACACCTTC
NA | NA | 15 | TRBJ2-2 | TRBV9 | CASSVRGANTGELFF | TGTGCCAGCAGCGTCCGCGGGGCGAACACCGGGGAGCTGTTTTTT
TRBD1 | NA | 15 | TRBJ2-1 | TRBV2 | CASSARDRETNEQFF | TGTGCCAGCAGTGCCCGGGACAGGGAAACCAATGAGCAGTTCTTC
TRBD1 | NA | 13 | TRBJ1-1 | TRBV19 | CATAGQGNTEAFF | TGTGCCACCGCGGGACAGGGGAACACTGAAGCTTTCTTT
NA | NA | 16 | TRBJ1-4 | TRBV5-1 | CASSPETGSTNEKLFF | TGCGCCAGCAGCCCAGAAACGGGATCAACTAATGAAAAACTGTTTTTT
TRBD1 | NA | 16 | TRBJ2-7 | TRBV19 | CASSTTGGAGSYEQYF | TGTGCCAGTAGCACCACAGGGGGCGCGGGGTCCTACGAGCAGTACTTC
NA | NA | 13 | TRBJ2-2 | TRBV10-3 | CAISVTGAGELFF | TGTGCCATCAGTGTGACGGGGGCCGGGGAGCTGTTTTTT
TRBD1 | many | 13 | TRBJ1-1 | TRBV11-2 | CASSPDRAQGAFF | TGTGCCAGCAGCCCGGACAGGGCGCAAGGAGCTTTCTTT
TRBD2 | NA | 17 | TRBJ2-1 | TRBV5-4 | CASSLAVRGGVRNEQFF | TGTGCCAGCAGCTTGGCCGTGCGGGGGGGAGTCCGCAATGAGCAGTTCTTC
NA | NA | 16 | TRBJ1-4 | TRBV30 | CAWSGSGVATNEKLFF | TGTGCCTGGAGTGGTTCAGGGGTTGCAACTAATGAAAAACTGTTTTTT